Detailed here is one T cell receptor beta chain. Sample treatment: 19 received Ad26.COV2.S at low or high dose, single or two shots; roughly 5 received placebo; per-sample allocation not given. Sample collection was performed on day 63 after the first vaccine or placebo injection. The sample comes from a study of Ad26.COV2.S vaccination and SARS-CoV-2 variants. This CDR3 region has 15 residues. Trimming took 0 bases from V and 6 from J, leaving 11 bases between them. Germline-derived CDR1 and CDR2 are LGHNT and FRNRAP. The method was immunoSEQ multiplex PCR; TCRdb's version includes in-frame clones alone and lacks a portion of them. The profile shows about 320,000 clones, approximately 80% of them singletons.

This TCR was recovered from a person between 18 and 65 years old who received the Ad26.COV2.S COVID-19 vaccine or a placebo. The source was peripheral blood, collected in a trial of Ad26.COV2.S vaccine versus placebo. The V gene is TRBV12-5, the J gene TRBJ2-2, with D possibly being TRBD1 (6 bases). CDR3 in amino acids: CASGLVLGAPGELFF. DNA of the CDR3: TGTGCTAGTGGTTTGGTATTGGGGGCGCCCGGGGAGCTGTTTTTT.